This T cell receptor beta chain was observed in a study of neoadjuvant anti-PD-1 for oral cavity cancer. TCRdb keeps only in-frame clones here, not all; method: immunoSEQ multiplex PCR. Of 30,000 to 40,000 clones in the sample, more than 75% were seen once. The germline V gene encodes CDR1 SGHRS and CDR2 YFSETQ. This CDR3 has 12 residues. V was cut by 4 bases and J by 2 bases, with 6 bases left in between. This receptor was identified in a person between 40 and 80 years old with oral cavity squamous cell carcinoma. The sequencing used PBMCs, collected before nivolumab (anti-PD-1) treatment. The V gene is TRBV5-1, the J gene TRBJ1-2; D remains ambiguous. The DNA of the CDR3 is TGCGCCAGCAGCGAGGGAAACTATGGCTACACCTTC. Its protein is CASSEGNYGYTF.